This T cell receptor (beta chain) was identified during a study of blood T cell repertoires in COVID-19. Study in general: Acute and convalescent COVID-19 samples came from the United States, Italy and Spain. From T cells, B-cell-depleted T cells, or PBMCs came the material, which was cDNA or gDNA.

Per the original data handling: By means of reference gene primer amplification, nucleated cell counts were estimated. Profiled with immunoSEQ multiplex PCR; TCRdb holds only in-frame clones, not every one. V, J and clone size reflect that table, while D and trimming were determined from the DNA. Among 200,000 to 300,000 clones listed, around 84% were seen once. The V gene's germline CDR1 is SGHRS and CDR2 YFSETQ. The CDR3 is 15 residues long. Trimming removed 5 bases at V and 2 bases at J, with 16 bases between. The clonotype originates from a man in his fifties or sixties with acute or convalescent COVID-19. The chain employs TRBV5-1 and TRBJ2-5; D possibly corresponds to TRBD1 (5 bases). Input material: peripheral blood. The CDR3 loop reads CASSFAWGVQETQYF. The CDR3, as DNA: TGCGCCAGCAGTTTCGCATGGGGCGTGCAAGAGACCCAGTACTTC.